These 2 T cell receptor beta chains were all obtained from the same sample, sequenced in a study of CD8 T cells in Susac syndrome (dated by TCRdb to the late 2010s). Library preparation employed the immunoSEQ multiplex PCR assay. RNA was extracted with the RNeasy kit and roughly 0.45 to 1 ug was reverse transcribed using random hexamers. TCRdb's own reprocessing of the public reads used fastp at Q25 and MiXCR and kept productive beta chains. CDR3 protein duplicates are merged, each entry listing the most common genes and DNA. The sample table lists about 80,000 distinct CDR3 sequences, 75% to 95% of them with a count of one. Together, the top ten hold about 0.47% of the sample. Sequencing was carried out using CD8+ T cells from PBMCs. Source of these receptors: a human donor with multiple sclerosis.

The V call is TRBV6-2 or TRBV6-3, the J call TRBJ1-1, with 7 bases fitting TRBD1. V lost 10 bases and J lost 0; bases outside the gene matches: 11. From germline, CDR1 is MNHEY and CDR2 SVGEGT. This CDR3 is 15 amino acids long. This CDR3 reads CAIQPGTAMNTEAFF. The DNA of the CDR3 is TGTGCCATCCAGCCAGGGACAGCCATGAACACTGAAGCTTTCTTT.

This chain joins TRBV9 and TRBJ2-2; D remains unclear. Trimming took 1 base from V and 1 from J, leaving 5 bases between them. The CDR3 runs to 14 residues. CDR1 SGDLS and CDR2 YYNGEE come from the germline V gene. The CDR3 coding sequence is TGTGCCAGCAGCGTACCAGAGAACACCGGGGAGCTGTTTTTT. It codes for CASSVPENTGELFF.